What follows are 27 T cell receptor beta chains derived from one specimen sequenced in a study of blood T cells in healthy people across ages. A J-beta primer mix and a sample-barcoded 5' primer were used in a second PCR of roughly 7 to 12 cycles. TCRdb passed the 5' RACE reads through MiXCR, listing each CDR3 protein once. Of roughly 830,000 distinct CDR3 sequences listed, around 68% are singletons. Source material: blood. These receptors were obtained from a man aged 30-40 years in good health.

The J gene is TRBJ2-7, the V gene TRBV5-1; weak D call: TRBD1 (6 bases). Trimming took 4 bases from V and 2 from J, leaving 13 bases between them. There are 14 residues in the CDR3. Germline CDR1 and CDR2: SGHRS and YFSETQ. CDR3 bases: TGCGCCAGCAGCCTGACAGGAGTTACCTACGAGCAGTACTTC. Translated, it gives CASSLTGVTYEQYF.

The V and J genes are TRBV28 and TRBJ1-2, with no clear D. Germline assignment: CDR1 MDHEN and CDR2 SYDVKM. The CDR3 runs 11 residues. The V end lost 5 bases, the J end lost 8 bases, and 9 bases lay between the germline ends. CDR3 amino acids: CASSKLGGYTF. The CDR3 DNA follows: TGTGCCAGCAGTAAGCTCGGAGGCTACACCTTC.

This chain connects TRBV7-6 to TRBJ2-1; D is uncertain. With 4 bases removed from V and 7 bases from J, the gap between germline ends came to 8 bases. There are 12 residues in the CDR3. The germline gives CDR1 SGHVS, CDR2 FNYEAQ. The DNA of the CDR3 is TGTGCCAGCAGCTATCCGCAAAATGAGCAGTTCTTC. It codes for CASSYPQNEQFF.

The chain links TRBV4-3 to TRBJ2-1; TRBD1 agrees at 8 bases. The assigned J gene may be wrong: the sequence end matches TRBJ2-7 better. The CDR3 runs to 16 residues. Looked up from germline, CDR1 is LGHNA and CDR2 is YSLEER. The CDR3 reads CASSQDPGGPYNEQYF. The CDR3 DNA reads TGCGCCAGCAGCCAAGATCCAGGGGGCCCCTACAATGAGCAGTACTTC.

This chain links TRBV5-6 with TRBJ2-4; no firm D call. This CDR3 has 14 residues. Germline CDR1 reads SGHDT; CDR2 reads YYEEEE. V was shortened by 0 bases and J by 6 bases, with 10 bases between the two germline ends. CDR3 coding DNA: TGTGCCAGCAGCTTGGGCGCCGAGTCAAACATTCAGTACTTC. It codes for CASSLGAESNIQYF.

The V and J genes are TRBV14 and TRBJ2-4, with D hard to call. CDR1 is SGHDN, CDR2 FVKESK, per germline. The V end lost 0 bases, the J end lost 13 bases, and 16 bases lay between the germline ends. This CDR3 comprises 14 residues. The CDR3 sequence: CASSQDAVRIEQYF. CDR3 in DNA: TGTGCCAGCAGCCAAGATGCAGTGAGGATAGAACAGTACTTC.

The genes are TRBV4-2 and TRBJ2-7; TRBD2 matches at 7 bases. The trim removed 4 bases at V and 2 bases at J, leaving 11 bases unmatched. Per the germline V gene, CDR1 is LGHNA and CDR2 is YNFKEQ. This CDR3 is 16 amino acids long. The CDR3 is CASSLKSGEDPYEQYF. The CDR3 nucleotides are TGTGCCAGCAGCCTGAAGAGCGGGGAGGACCCCTACGAGCAGTACTTC.

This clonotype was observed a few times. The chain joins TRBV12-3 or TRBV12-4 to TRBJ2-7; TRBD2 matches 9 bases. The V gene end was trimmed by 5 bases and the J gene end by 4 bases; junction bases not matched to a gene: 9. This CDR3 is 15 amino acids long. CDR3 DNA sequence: TGTGCCAGCAGTACCGCGGGGGGGAGAATATACGAGCAGTACTTC. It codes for CASSTAGGRIYEQYF.

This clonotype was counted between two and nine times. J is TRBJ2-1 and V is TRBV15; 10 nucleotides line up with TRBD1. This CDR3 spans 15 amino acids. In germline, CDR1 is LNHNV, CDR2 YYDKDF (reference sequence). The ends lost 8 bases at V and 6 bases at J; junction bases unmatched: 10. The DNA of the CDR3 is TGTGCCACCGGCGGACGGGACAGGGGCTCCAATGAGCAGTTCTTC. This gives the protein CATGGRDRGSNEQFF.

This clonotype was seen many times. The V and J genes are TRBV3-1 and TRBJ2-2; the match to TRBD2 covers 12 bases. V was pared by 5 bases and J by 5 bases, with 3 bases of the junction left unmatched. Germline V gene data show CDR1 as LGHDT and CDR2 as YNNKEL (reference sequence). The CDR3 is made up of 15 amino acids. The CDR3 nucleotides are TGTGCCAGCAGCTCCGGACTAGCGGGGACCGGGGAGCTGTTTTTT. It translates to CASSSGLAGTGELFF.

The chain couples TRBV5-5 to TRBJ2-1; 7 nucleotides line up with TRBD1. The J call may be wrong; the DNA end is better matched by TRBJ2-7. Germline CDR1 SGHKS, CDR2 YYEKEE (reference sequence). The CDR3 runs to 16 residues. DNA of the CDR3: TGTGCCAGCAGCTTGTATGGAGACAGGGCCTACAATGAGCAGTACTTC. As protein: CASSLYGDRAYNEQYF.

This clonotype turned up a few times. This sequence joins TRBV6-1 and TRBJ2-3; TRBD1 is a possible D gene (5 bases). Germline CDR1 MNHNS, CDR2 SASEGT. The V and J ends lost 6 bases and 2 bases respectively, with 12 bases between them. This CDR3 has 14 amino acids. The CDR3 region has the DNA TGTGCCAGCAGAGCAGGGTACCCCACAGATACGCAGTATTTT. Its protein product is CASRAGYPTDTQYF.

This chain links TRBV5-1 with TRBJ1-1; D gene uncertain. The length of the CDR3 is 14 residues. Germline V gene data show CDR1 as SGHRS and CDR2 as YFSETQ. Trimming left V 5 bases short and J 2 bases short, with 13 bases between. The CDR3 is CASSVAALNTEAFF. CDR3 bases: TGCGCCAGCAGTGTGGCAGCCTTAAACACTGAAGCTTTCTTT.

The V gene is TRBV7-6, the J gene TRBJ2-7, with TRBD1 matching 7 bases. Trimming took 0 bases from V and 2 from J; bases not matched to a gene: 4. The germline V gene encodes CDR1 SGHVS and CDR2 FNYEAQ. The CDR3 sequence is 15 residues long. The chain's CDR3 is CASSLAGTAAYEQYF. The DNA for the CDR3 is TGTGCCAGCAGCTTAGCGGGGACAGCTGCCTACGAGCAGTACTTC.

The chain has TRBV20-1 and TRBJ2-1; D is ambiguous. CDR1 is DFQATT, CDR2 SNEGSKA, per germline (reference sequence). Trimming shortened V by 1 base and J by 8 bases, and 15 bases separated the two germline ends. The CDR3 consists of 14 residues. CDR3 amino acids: CSARAYSSVDEQFF. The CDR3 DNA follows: TGCAGTGCTAGAGCCTATAGTTCAGTGGATGAGCAGTTCTTC.

The CDR3 sequence is CASTKDREIGGYTF. The CDR3 DNA reads TGTGCCAGCACGAAAGACAGGGAGATTGGTGGCTACACCTTC. This chain connects TRBV12-3 or TRBV12-4 to TRBJ1-2; 7 positions agree with TRBD1. The CDR3 has 14 residues. V was pared by 7 bases and J by 7 bases, with 12 bases of the junction left unmatched.

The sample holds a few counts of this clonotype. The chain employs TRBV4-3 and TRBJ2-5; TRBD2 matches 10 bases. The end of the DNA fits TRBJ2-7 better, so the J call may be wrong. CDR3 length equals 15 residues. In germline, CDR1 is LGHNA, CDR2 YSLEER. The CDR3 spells CASSQGRTSGYEQYF. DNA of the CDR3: TGCGCCAGCAGCCAGGGCCGGACTAGCGGTTACGAGCAGTACTTC.

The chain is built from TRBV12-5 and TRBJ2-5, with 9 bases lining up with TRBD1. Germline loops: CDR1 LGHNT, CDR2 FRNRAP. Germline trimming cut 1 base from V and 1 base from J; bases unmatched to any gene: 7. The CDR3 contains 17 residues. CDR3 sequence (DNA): TGTGCTAGTGGTTTGGCAGGACAGGGGTCCATCCAAGAGACCCAGTACTTC. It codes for CASGLAGQGSIQETQYF. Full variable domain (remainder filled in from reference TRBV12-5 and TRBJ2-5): DARVTQTPRHKVTEMGQEVTMRCQPILGHNTVFWYRQTMMQGLELLAYFRNRAPLDDSGMPKDRFSAEMPDATLATLKIQPSEPRDSAVYFCASGLAGQGSIQETQYFGPGTRLLVL.

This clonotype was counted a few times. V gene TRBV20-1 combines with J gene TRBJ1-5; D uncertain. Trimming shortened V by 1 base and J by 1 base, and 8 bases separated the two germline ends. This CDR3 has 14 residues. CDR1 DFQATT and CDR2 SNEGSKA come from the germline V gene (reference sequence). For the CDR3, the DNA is TGCAGTGCTAGAGTCGCCTTGAGCAATCAGCCCCAGCATTTT. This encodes CSARVALSNQPQHF.

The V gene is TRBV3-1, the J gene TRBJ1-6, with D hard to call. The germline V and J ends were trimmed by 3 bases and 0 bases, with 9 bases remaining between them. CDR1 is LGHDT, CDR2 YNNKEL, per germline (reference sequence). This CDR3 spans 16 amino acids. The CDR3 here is CASSQEESSYNSPLHF. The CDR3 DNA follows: TGTGCCAGCAGCCAGGAGGAAAGCTCCTATAATTCACCCCTCCACTTT.

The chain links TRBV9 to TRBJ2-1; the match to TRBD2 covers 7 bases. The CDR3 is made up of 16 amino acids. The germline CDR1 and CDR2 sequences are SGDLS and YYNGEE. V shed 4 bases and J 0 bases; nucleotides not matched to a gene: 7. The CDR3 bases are TGTGCCAGCAGCACTGCGGGGAGGGGCTCCTACAATGAGCAGTTCTTC. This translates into CASSTAGRGSYNEQFF.

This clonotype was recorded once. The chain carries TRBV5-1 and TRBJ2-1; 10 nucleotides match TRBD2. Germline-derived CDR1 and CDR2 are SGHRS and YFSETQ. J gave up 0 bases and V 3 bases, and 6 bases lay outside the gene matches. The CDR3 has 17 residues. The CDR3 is CASSSQLAGSSYNEQFF. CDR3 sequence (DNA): TGCGCCAGCAGCTCCCAACTAGCGGGAAGCTCCTACAATGAGCAGTTCTTC.

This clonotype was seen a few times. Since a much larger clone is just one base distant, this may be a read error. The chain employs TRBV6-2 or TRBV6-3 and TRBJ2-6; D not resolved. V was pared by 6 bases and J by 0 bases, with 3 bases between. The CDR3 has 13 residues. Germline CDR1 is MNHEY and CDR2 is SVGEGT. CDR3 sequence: CASRSSGANVLTF. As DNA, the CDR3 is TGTGCCAGCAGGTCCTCTGGGGCCAACGTCCTGACTTTC.

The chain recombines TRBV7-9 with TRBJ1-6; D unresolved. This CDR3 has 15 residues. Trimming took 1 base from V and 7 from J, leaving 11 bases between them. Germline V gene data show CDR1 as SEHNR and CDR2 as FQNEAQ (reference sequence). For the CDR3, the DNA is TGTGCCAGCAGCTTAGTGTTTATGTCCAATTCACCCCTCCACTTT. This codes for CASSLVFMSNSPLHF.

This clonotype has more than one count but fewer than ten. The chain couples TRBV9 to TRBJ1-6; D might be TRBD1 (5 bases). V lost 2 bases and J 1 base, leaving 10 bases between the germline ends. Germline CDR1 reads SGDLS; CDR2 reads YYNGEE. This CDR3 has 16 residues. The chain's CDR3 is CASSVRGESYNSPLHF. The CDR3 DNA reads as TGTGCCAGCAGCGTTAGAGGGGAATCCTATAATTCACCCCTCCACTTT.

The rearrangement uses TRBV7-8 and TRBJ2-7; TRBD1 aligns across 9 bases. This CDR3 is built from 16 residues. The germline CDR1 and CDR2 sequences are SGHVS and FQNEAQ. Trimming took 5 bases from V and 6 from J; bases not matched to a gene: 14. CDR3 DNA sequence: TGTGCCAGCAGCCCTCGCGTCGGGACAGGGCGAAGCGAGCAGTACTTC. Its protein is CASSPRVGTGRSEQYF.

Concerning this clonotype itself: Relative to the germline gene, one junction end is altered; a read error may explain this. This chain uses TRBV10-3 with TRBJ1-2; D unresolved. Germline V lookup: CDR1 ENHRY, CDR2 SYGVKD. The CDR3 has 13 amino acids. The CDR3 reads CAIGESADYGYTF. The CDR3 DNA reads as TGTGCCATCGGTGAGTCGGCAGACTATGGCTACACCTTC.